A selection of T cell receptor beta chains follows, all from one sample in a study of CD8 T cells in cerebrospinal fluid in Alzheimer's disease. TCRdb reprocessed the 10x single-cell sequencing reads and keeps a single row for each CDR3 protein, giving no DNA. This specimen shows about 1,200 distinct CDR3 sequences; the ten leading clones hold approximately 16%. Sequencing was done on a sample of cerebrospinal fluid. Receptor source: a human donor with Parkinson's disease. Both conserved end residues are part of each CDR3. Not every row has a clone size; where given, it reads once, few, many or a size class.

j_call,clone_size,v_call,cdr3_aa
TRBJ1-6,medium-sized,TRBV7-6,CASSRHDRGGSYNSPLHF
TRBJ2-7,.,TRBV29-1,CSAGTGTSGIYEQYF
TRBJ2-7,medium-sized,TRBV15,CATSRDLQGRYEQYF
TRBJ2-7,medium-sized,TRBV6-5,CASSSTQTSGRGYEQYF
TRBJ1-3,.,TRBV18,CASSPQGNTGNTIYF
TRBJ1-3,.,TRBV23-1,CASSPPLGQAGNTIYF
TRBJ1-1,.,TRBV5-6,CASSLGLIGQLNTEAFF
TRBJ2-1,medium-sized,TRBV7-3,CASSLTVAGVYNEQFF
TRBJ1-2,medium-sized,TRBV27,CASSLSQGRSYTF
TRBJ2-3,medium-sized,TRBV6-6,CASIPAGSDTQYF
TRBJ1-5,.,TRBV20-1,CSARRTGSDNQPQHF
TRBJ2-1,medium-sized,TRBV6-1,CASSKSWNEQFF
TRBJ2-2,medium-sized,TRBV11-3,CASSLSPVVGTGELFF
TRBJ2-7,medium-sized,TRBV28,CASSLVHRPSYEQYF
TRBJ2-1,.,TRBV30,CAWSVGQRSYNEQFF
TRBJ1-1,medium-sized,TRBV6-5,CASSYRGTVEAFF
TRBJ2-1,medium-sized,TRBV3-1,CASSQGAGPYNEQFF
TRBJ2-1,medium-sized,TRBV6-5,CASSRTFAGNEQFF
TRBJ2-5,.,TRBV18,CASSLGTSGSSFETQYF
TRBJ1-2,large,TRBV7-8,CASSVRGQGYTF
TRBJ1-3,.,TRBV20-1,CSAILGNTIYF
TRBJ2-7,medium-sized,TRBV5-6,CASRGTGNSYEQYF
TRBJ1-6,medium-sized,TRBV18,CASSPVPASNSPLHF
TRBJ1-6,medium-sized,TRBV20-1,CSAMRTGDYNSPLHF
TRBJ2-1,.,TRBV19,CASAQGRNEQFF
TRBJ1-1,.,TRBV2,CASGGTGGTEAFF
TRBJ2-3,.,TRBV5-1,CASSLGGGGPTDTQYF
TRBJ2-7,medium-sized,TRBV10-3,CAISEEAGRTYEQYF
TRBJ1-1,medium-sized,TRBV5-1,CASDVGQGNTEAFF
TRBJ1-2,.,TRBV2,CASSGYGITNYGYTF
TRBJ2-3,large,TRBV2,CASSRLADTQYF
TRBJ1-2,medium-sized,TRBV5-1,CASSQPPRGLPAYSLNYGYTF
TRBJ1-1,medium-sized,TRBV10-3,CAISEGQAEAFF
TRBJ1-2,.,TRBV24-1,CATSDPRTGGVYGYTF
TRBJ2-3,medium-sized,TRBV7-9,CASSTEWGSTDTQYF
TRBJ2-5,medium-sized,TRBV10-1,CASSELVSWETQYF
TRBJ1-2,medium-sized,TRBV27,CASSDAPERGYTF
TRBJ1-2,.,TRBV7-2,CASSAGQGYGYTF
TRBJ1-2,medium-sized,TRBV5-1,CASSPGPPTNYGYTF